Each of the 26 T cell receptor beta chains below was sequenced from the same sample in a study of T cells in Graves' hyperthyroidism and ophthalmopathy. The CDR3 regions of TCR beta were amplified from RNA transcripts. HTBI primers were the set used in a first-round RT-PCR of the TCR CDR3. TCRdb reprocessed the multiplex PCR reads via MiXCR and lists one record per CDR3 protein. The sample holds 250,000 to 350,000 distinct CDR3 sequences, about 20% seen once. The sequencing sample was made of blood. Receptors originate from a man aged 25-45 years with Graves' ophthalmopathy.

V gene TRBV10-3 combines with J gene TRBJ1-5; D remains ambiguous. Per the germline V gene, CDR1 is ENHRY and CDR2 is SYGVKD. CDR3 length: 11 amino acids. The V end was cut by 8 bases, the J end by 5 bases, with 7 bases between. The CDR3: CAIGVDQPQHF. DNA of the CDR3: TGTGCCATCGGGGTAGATCAGCCCCAGCATTTT.

This clonotype has at least ten counts. The DNA for the CDR3 is TGTGCCAGCAGTAACCCGGGACAGGCAAAGAATGAGCAGTTCTTC. Translation: CASSNPGQAKNEQFF. This rearrangement joins TRBV6-1 to TRBJ2-1, with TRBD1 matching 8 bases. The germline V gene encodes CDR1 MNHNS and CDR2 SASEGT. V gave up 5 bases and J gave up 7 bases; unmatched junction bases: 10. The CDR3 contains 15 residues.

This clonotype was observed a few times. The CDR3 DNA reads TGCGCCAGCAGCCAAGGTGAAAAGACTAGCGGGAGTCATGAGCAGTTCTTC. Amino acid sequence: CASSQGEKTSGSHEQFF. The chain uses TRBV4-1 and TRBJ2-1, with 12 bases lining up with TRBD2. Germline trimming cut 1 base from V and 8 bases from J; bases unmatched to any gene: 9. This CDR3 is built from 17 residues. CDR1 MGHRA and CDR2 YSYEKL come from the germline V gene.

This clonotype was counted many times. The CDR3 loop reads CATSSRERAEAGTDTQYF. CDR3 nucleotide sequence: TGTGCCACCTCTTCCCGAGAGAGAGCGGAGGCGGGCACAGATACGCAGTATTTT. The chain joins TRBV2 to TRBJ2-3, with D perhaps TRBD2 (5 bases). The CDR3 has 18 residues. V was shortened by 10 bases and J by 1 base, with 27 bases between the two germline ends. Germline CDR1 and CDR2: SNHLY and FYNNEI.

This clonotype appeared a few times. The rearrangement links TRBV5-1 to TRBJ2-1; TRBD2 matches at 12 bases. The germline CDR1 and CDR2 sequences are SGHRS and YFSETQ. Unmatched junction bases numbered 6, after V lost 4 bases and J lost 10 bases. CDR3 size: 14 residues. The chain's CDR3 is CASSQLAGGGEQFF. The CDR3 DNA sequence: TGCGCCAGCAGCCAACTAGCGGGAGGCGGCGAGCAGTTCTTC.

This chain uses TRBV2 with TRBJ2-7; 7 bases match TRBD1. This CDR3 region has 15 residues. Germline V lookup: CDR1 SNHLY, CDR2 FYNNEI. After removal of 4 bases from V and 3 bases from J, the junction contained 9 bases not matched to a gene. The CDR3 DNA follows: TGTGCCAGCAGTGCCTTCCGGGACAGCTACTACGAGCAGTACTTC. As protein: CASSAFRDSYYEQYF.

This clonotype has more than one count but fewer than ten. The chain is built from TRBV12-3 or TRBV12-4 and TRBJ2-3; D may be TRBD2 (5 bases). The CDR3 runs to 14 residues. V lost 4 bases, J lost 6 bases, and 14 bases lay in between. The CDR3 region has the DNA TGTGCCAGCAGTTCAGCAGGTAGAGGGGATACGCAGTATTTT. Protein: CASSSAGRGDTQYF.

Ten or more counts support this clonotype. The V gene is TRBV18, the J gene TRBJ1-2; no clear D. This CDR3 comprises 12 residues. Germline V gene data show CDR1 as KGHSH and CDR2 as LQKENI. Trimming took 2 bases from V and 2 from J, leaving 3 bases between them. CDR3 sequence: CASSPGNYGYTF. The CDR3 bases are TGTGCCAGCTCACCAGGGAACTATGGCTACACCTTC.

Only a few counts were recorded for this clonotype. The chain recombines TRBV27 with TRBJ1-1, with 7 bases aligning to TRBD1. CDR1 and CDR2 (germline): MNHEY, SMNVEV (reference sequence). V trimming: 6 bases; J trimming: 5 bases; junction bases outside the gene matches: 6. This CDR3 has 13 amino acids. The CDR3 here is CASRKTGLTEAFF. CDR3 coding DNA: TGTGCCAGCAGGAAGACAGGGTTAACTGAAGCTTTCTTT.

The genes are TRBV6-1 and TRBJ2-6, with D perhaps assigned TRBD1 or TRBD2 (6 bases each). Germline V gives CDR1 MNHNS, CDR2 SASEGT. The CDR3 is made up of 16 amino acids. V lost 3 bases, J lost 2 bases, and 11 bases lay in between. CDR3: CASSERGRTGANVLTF. The CDR3, as DNA: TGTGCCAGCAGTGAGAGGGGGAGGACTGGGGCCAACGTCCTGACTTTC.

In its sample, this clonotype was seen many times. This chain joins TRBV12-3 or TRBV12-4 and TRBJ2-6; 7 bases agree with TRBD1. V lost 6 bases to trimming and J lost 0 bases; unmatched junction nucleotides: 8. CDR3 length: 17 amino acids. This CDR3 reads CASSAGTVLSGANVLTF. CDR3 bases: TGTGCCAGCAGCGCCGGGACAGTTCTCTCTGGGGCCAACGTCCTGACTTTC.

A few counts support this clonotype. This chain links TRBV7-6 with TRBJ2-7; 7 bases line up with TRBD1. The CDR3 is made up of 13 amino acids. Per the germline V gene, CDR1 is SGHVS and CDR2 is FNYEAQ. V was pared by 5 bases and J by 5 bases, with 6 bases of the junction left unmatched. The CDR3 nucleotides are TGTGCCAGCAGCCGACAGGGTAGCGACGAGCAGTACTTC. It specifies CASSRQGSDEQYF. Combining the CDR3 with reference TRBV7-6 and TRBJ2-7 gives the whole variable domain GAGVSQSPRYKVTKRGQDVALRCDPISGHVSLYWYRQALGQGPEFLTYFNYEAQQDKSGLPNDRFSAERPEGSISTLTIQRTEQRDSAMYRCASSRQGSDEQYFGPGTRLTVT.

This clonotype has a count of ten or more. The chain recombines TRBV11-2 with TRBJ1-2; D ambiguous. CDR3 length: 14 residues. The germline V gene encodes CDR1 SGHAT and CDR2 FQNNGV. The V end lost 2 bases, the J end lost 0 bases, and 7 bases lay between the germline ends. The CDR3 region has the DNA TGTGCCAGCAGCTTATCCCAGACTAACTATGGCTACACCTTC. It yields the protein CASSLSQTNYGYTF.

The chain has TRBV15 and TRBJ2-7; D is perhaps TRBD1 or TRBD2 (6 bases each). This CDR3 contains 15 residues. The germline V gene encodes CDR1 LNHNV and CDR2 YYDKDF (reference sequence). Trimming shortened V by 3 bases and J by 3 bases, and 15 bases separated the two germline ends. This CDR3 is CATSREGTRVYEQYF. CDR3 coding DNA: TGTGCCACCAGCAGGGAGGGGACAAGGGTCTACGAGCAGTACTTC.

This clonotype was seen ten or more times. At one end the junction does not follow the germline gene, possibly because of a read error. This chain joins TRBV7-7 and TRBJ2-1; tentatively, D is TRBD2 (6 bases). Per the germline V gene, CDR1 is SSHAT and CDR2 is FNYEAQ (reference sequence). The CDR3 loop spans 14 amino acids. CDR3 sequence: CASSLTQAGNEQFF. CDR3 DNA sequence: TGTGCTAGCAGCTTAACCCAAGCGGGCAATGAGCAGTTCTTC. The variable domain in full, with the rest retrieved from reference TRBV7-7 and TRBJ2-1, is GAGVSQSPRYKVTKRGQDVTLRCDPISSHATLYWYQQALGQGPEFLTYFNYEAQPDKSGLPSDRFSAERPEGSISTLTIQRTEQRDSAMYRCASSLTQAGNEQFFGPGTRLTVL.

This chain connects TRBV15 to TRBJ1-1; D call uncertain. CDR1 and CDR2 (germline): LNHNV, YYDKDF (reference sequence). This CDR3 region has 12 residues. Trimming stripped 4 bases from V and 5 bases from J, with 8 bases between. The CDR3, as DNA: TGTGCCACCAGCACCGTGGGGACTGAAGCTTTCTTT. Encoded protein: CATSTVGTEAFF.

The rearrangement joins TRBV5-1 to TRBJ2-5, with 11 positions matching TRBD2. Germline V gives CDR1 SGHRS, CDR2 YFSETQ. V lost 3 bases and J lost 4; bases outside the gene matches: 11. The CDR3 runs 17 residues. As DNA, the CDR3 is TGCGCCAGCAGCTCACCGGGACTAGCGGACAACGGAGAGACCCAGTACTTC. This sequence encodes CASSSPGLADNGETQYF.

The genes are TRBV7-9 and TRBJ1-4, with unresolved D. V lost 2 bases, J lost 7 bases, and 14 bases lay in between. The CDR3 is 15 residues long. Germline V gene sequence: CDR1 SEHNR, CDR2 FQNEAQ (reference sequence). The CDR3 bases are TGTGCCAGCAGCTTAACCGGCCGCACCAGTGAAAAACTGTTTTTT. The encoded protein is CASSLTGRTSEKLFF. Filled out from reference TRBV7-9 and TRBJ1-4, the complete variable domain reads DTGVSQNPRHKITKRGQNVTFRCDPISEHNRLYWYRQTLGQGPEFLTYFQNEAQLEKSRLLSDRFSAERPKGSFSTLEIQRTEQGDSAMYLCASSLTGRTSEKLFFGSGTQLSVL.

The V and J genes are TRBV7-3 and TRBJ2-1; D remains ambiguous. CDR3 length: 12 residues. V lost 2 bases and J 7 bases, leaving 6 bases between the germline ends. In germline, CDR1 is SGHTA, CDR2 FQGTGA. The CDR3: CASSLPANEQFF. CDR3 bases: TGTGCCAGCAGCTTACCCGCTAATGAGCAGTTCTTC. The variable domain in full, with the rest retrieved from reference TRBV7-3 and TRBJ2-1, is GAGVSQTPSNKVTEKGKYVELRCDPISGHTALYWYRQSLGQGPEFLIYFQGTGAADDSGLPNDRFFAVRPEGSVSTLKIQRTERGDSAVYLCASSLPANEQFFGPGTRLTVL.

The rearrangement joins TRBV28 to TRBJ2-5, with a possible D match to TRBD1 (6 bases). The DNA end is more similar to TRBJ2-1, so the J call may be wrong. This CDR3 spans 13 amino acids. The V gene's germline CDR1 is MDHEN and CDR2 SYDVKM. CDR3 in DNA: TGTGCCAGCAGCTTTAACAGGGTCGAGACCCAGTTCTTC. Its protein product is CASSFNRVETQFF.

This clonotype showed up many times. The rearrangement links TRBV3-1 to TRBJ2-5, with D uncertain. V shed 4 bases and J shed 1 base, with 10 bases lying between them. CDR1 and CDR2 from the germline V gene are LGHDT and YNNKEL (reference sequence). The CDR3 extends over 14 amino acids. CDR3: CASSRTRTQETQYF. CDR3 bases: TGTGCCAGCAGCCGCACTCGAACCCAAGAGACCCAGTACTTC.

This chain links TRBV20-1 with TRBJ2-7; 10 bases match TRBD2. Germline CDR1 and CDR2: DFQATT and SNEGSKA (reference sequence). The CDR3 length is 14 residues. J gave up 2 bases and V 1 base, and 2 bases lay outside the gene matches. Here the CDR3 reads CSARAGTSAYEQYF. Written as DNA, the CDR3 is TGCAGTGCTAGAGCTGGGACTAGCGCCTACGAGCAGTACTTC.

The genes are TRBV5-6 and TRBJ2-1; 11 bases match TRBD2. Germline values: CDR1 SGHDT, CDR2 YYEEEE. The CDR3 runs 17 residues. With V trimmed by 0 bases and J by 8 bases, 10 bases remained unmatched. The CDR3 nucleotides read TGTGCCAGCAGCTTGGCCTTGGGTAGCGGGAGGGCCGATGAGCAGTTCTTC. As protein: CASSLALGSGRADEQFF.

This clonotype came up once. This CDR3 is CASSGRDSVNEQYF. The CDR3 DNA is TGTGCCAGCAGCGGCCGGGACAGTGTTAACGAGCAGTACTTC. The V gene is TRBV7-8, the J gene TRBJ2-7; 7 bases line up with TRBD1. The V gene end was trimmed by 5 bases and the J gene end by 5 bases; junction bases not matched to a gene: 9. Germline V lookup: CDR1 SGHVS, CDR2 FQNEAQ. CDR3 length: 14 amino acids. Full variable domain (rest looked up from reference TRBV7-8 and TRBJ2-7): GAGVSQSPRYKVAKRGQDVALRCDPISGHVSLFWYQQALGQGPEFLTYFQNEAQLDKSGLPSDRFFAERPEGSVSTLKIQRTQQEDSAVYLCASSGRDSVNEQYFGPGTRLTVT.

The chain recombines TRBV6-1 with TRBJ2-7; tentatively, D is TRBD1 or TRBD2 (5 bases each). Germline V gene sequence: CDR1 MNHNS, CDR2 SASEGT. The CDR3 consists of 15 residues. The V gene lost 5 bases and the J gene lost 0 bases, with 14 bases spanning the gap. This CDR3 is CASSPTGTASYEQYF. CDR3 in DNA: TGTGCCAGCAGTCCCACCGGGACCGCCTCCTACGAGCAGTACTTC.

As for this clonotype: This may arise from a read error, as a much more abundant clone is one base away. The chain employs TRBV28 and TRBJ2-7, with 7 nucleotides matching TRBD1. Germline V lookup: CDR1 MDHEN, CDR2 SYDVKM. V lost 4 bases, J lost 0 bases, and 9 bases stayed unmatched. The length of the CDR3 is 16 residues. For the CDR3, the DNA is TGTGCCAGCAGTTCCCTTGGGACAGTGGCCTCCTACGAGCAGTACTTC. It translates to CASSSLGTVASYEQYF. The variable domain in full, with the rest retrieved from reference TRBV28 and TRBJ2-7, is DVKVTQSSRYLVKRTGEKVFLECVQDMDHENMFWYRQDPGLGLRLIYFSYDVKMKEKGDIPEGYSVSREKKERFSLILESASTNQTSMYLCASSSLGTVASYEQYFGPGTRLTVT.